This TCR beta chain was documented in a study of graft-versus-host responses after intestinal transplantation. As for the study in general: Recipients got multivisceral, liver-intestinal, or isolated intestinal transplants. Anti-thymocyte globulin served as induction for all recipients, who then took tacrolimus and steroids for three to four years.

Profiling relied on immunoSEQ multiplex PCR, and the TCRdb table lists in-frame clones only, not all of them. The sample shows 6,500 to 7,500 clones, roughly 25% of them seen only once. With roughly 200,000 irradiated, violet-dye-labeled stimulator cells, roughly 200,000 CFSE-labeled responder cells were plated. Comments on this clone: A far larger clone lies a single base away; this is likely a read error.

Study results and caveats: Researchers found GvH clones in recipient marrow, and some showed up first in ileum or blood.

This CDR3 has 13 amino acids. Looked up from germline, CDR1 is ENHRY and CDR2 is SYGVKD. The source of this sequence is a human patient who was an organ donor for intestinal transplantation. Sequencing used alloreactive CD4+ T cells from a mixed lymphocyte reaction culture, obtained before transplantation. The sample's subset: CFSE-low proliferating T cells sorted from approximately 6-day pre-transplant mixed lymphocyte reaction (GvH or HvG direction). The J gene is TRBJ2-7, the V gene TRBV10-3; 8 positions agree with TRBD2. The CDR3 coding sequence is TGTGCCTTCAGTGGGGGACTAGTTTACGAGCAGTACTTC. It is translated as CAFSGGLVYEQYF.